These T cell receptor beta chains were read from a single sample in a study of regulatory T cells in long-lasting Graves disease. In TCRdb, the multiplex PCR reads were re-called with MiXCR into one record per CDR3 protein. The sample includes roughly 450,000 distinct CDR3 sequences, about 20% seen only once; the top ten take approximately 8%. The material was peripheral blood mononuclear cells (PBMCs), obtained when the disease was refractory, from a patient treated with antithyroid drugs. Receptors originate from a female donor with Graves disease. The CDR3 runs from the conserved cysteine through the conserved F or W. Fields, in order: J gene, D gene, V gene, clone size, CDR3 DNA, CDR3 protein. The D gene is left open where the match is weak. Size tells how often a clone was seen (once, few, many) or the class of an expanded clone, and some rows leave it out.

>TRBJ1-1|TRBD1|TRBV6-1|.
TGTGCCAGCAAACAGGGGATTAGGACTGAAGCTTTCTTT
CASKQGIRTEAFF
>TRBJ1-1|.|TRBV15|.
TGTGCCACCAGCAGCCCCTCGGGGCGAGCTTTCTTT
CATSSPSGRAFF
>TRBJ1-1|.|TRBV28|many
TGTGCCAGCAGCTTAGATGGGGGCACTGAAGCTTTCTTT
CASSLDGGTEAFF
>TRBJ1-1|TRBD1|TRBV18|.
TGTGCCAGCTCACCTTATTCACAGGGGGCTATGGGAGTCACTGAAGCTTTCTTT
CASSPYSQGAMGVTEAFF
>TRBJ2-2|.|TRBV29-1|.
TGCAGCGTTGCGCTTACAGTTAACACCGGGGAGCTGTTTTTT
CSVALTVNTGELFF
>TRBJ2-7|TRBD1|TRBV20-1|many
TGCAGTGCCCCGGACAGGGCCAGCTCCTACGAGCAGTACTTC
CSAPDRASSYEQYF
>TRBJ2-5|TRBD1|TRBV28|many
TGTGCCAGCAGAGAACGACAGGGAAGGGGAGAGACCCAGTACTTC
CASRERQGRGETQYF
>TRBJ1-1|.|TRBV29-1|.
TGCAGCGTAGATAACACTGAAGCTTTCTTT
CSVDNTEAFF
>TRBJ2-5|TRBD2|TRBV6-1|.
TGTGCCAGCCGCCGGGGGGGTCCCCAAGAGACCCAGTACTTC
CASRRGGPQETQYF
>TRBJ2-5|TRBD1|TRBV7-9|few
TGTGCCAGCAGCTCAAGACAGGGAATACAAGAGACCCAGTACTTC
CASSSRQGIQETQYF
>TRBJ2-7|.|TRBV28|many
TGTGCCAGCAGTTTATGGTTGTCCGGCCACGAGCAGTACTTC
CASSLWLSGHEQYF
>TRBJ2-7|.|TRBV3-1|few
TGTGCCAGCAGCCAAGAGGGTCTCTCCTACGAGCAGTACTTC
CASSQEGLSYEQYF
>TRBJ2-7|TRBD2|TRBV7-9|.
TGTGCCAGCAGCTTTGCGGCGGGAGGGATCGCCTACGAGCAGTACTTC
CASSFAAGGIAYEQYF
>TRBJ2-7|.|TRBV28|many
TGTGCCAGCAGTTTCATACCTATCGGGGGAAACTACGAGCAGTACTTC
CASSFIPIGGNYEQYF
>TRBJ1-4|.|TRBV9|few
TGTGCCAGCAGCGAGGGGACCCTAGGCGCTGAAAAACTGTTTTTT
CASSEGTLGAEKLFF
>TRBJ1-1|.|TRBV2|.
TGTGCCAACAGCGACGGGACTTTTCCTGAAGCTTTCTTT
CANSDGTFPEAFF
>TRBJ1-1|TRBD1|TRBV28|many
TGTGCCAGCAGTTTACCCCTGGGGACAGGGAACATGAACACTGAAGCTTTCTTT
CASSLPLGTGNMNTEAFF
>TRBJ2-3|TRBD2|TRBV27|.
TGTGCCAGCAGTTTATGGACTAGCGGGGACCTCACAGATACGCAGTATTTT
CASSLWTSGDLTDTQYF
>TRBJ2-7|TRBD1|TRBV5-1|many
TGTGCCAGCAGTTTAAGGGGGCTGACCTACGAGCAGTACTTC
CASSLRGLTYEQYF
>TRBJ2-7|.|TRBV6-1|.
TGTGCCAGCAGCCAAAACAGGGCCCCCTACGAGCAGTACTTC
CASSQNRAPYEQYF
>TRBJ2-7|.|TRBV27|few
TGTGCCAGCAGTTTCTCCACAGGGAACGAGCAGTACTTC
CASSFSTGNEQYF
>TRBJ2-7|TRBD2|TRBV27|few
TGTGCCAGCAGCCCAGCGGGAAACTACTACGAGCAGTACTTC
CASSPAGNYYEQYF
>TRBJ2-7|TRBD2|TRBV19|few
TGTGCCAGTAGGATAAATAGCGGGAGTGGCTACGAGCAGTACTTC
CASRINSGSGYEQYF
>TRBJ2-5|.|TRBV6-2/TRBV6-3|few
TGTGCCAGCAGTTTCGGAAATAGGGTAGGGGAGACCCAGTACTTC
CASSFGNRVGETQYF
>TRBJ1-5|.|TRBV7-8|.
TGTGCCAGCAGCCTAGGTGCCAGTAGCCAGCCCCAGCATTTT
CASSLGASSQPQHF
>TRBJ2-7|.|TRBV28|many
TGTGCCAGCAGTTTAGGAAGTGGGTATAGCCACGAGCAGTACTTC
CASSLGSGYSHEQYF
>TRBJ2-5|.|TRBV7-2|many
TGTGCCAGCAGCACCGGCAGCCCCGGGACCCAGTACTTC
CASSTGSPGTQYF
>TRBJ1-1|TRBD1|TRBV7-9|few
TGTGCCAGCAGCTTTAGACTGGGACAGGGGGGGATGAACACTGAAGCTTTCTTT
CASSFRLGQGGMNTEAFF